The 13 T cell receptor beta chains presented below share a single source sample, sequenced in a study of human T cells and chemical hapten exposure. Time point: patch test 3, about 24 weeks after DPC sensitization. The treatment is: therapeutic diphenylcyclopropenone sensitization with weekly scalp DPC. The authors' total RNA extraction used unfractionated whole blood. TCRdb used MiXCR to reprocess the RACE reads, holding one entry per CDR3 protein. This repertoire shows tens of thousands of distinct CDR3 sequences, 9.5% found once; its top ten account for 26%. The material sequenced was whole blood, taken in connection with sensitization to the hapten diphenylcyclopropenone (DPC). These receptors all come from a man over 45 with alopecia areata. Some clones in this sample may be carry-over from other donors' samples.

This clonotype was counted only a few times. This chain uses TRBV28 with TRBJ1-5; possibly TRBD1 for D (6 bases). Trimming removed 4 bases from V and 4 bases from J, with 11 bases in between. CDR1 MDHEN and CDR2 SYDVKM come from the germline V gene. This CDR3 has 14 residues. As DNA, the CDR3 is TGTGCCAGCAGTTCGGGACAAAGGAATCAGCCCCAGCATTTT. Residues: CASSSGQRNQPQHF.

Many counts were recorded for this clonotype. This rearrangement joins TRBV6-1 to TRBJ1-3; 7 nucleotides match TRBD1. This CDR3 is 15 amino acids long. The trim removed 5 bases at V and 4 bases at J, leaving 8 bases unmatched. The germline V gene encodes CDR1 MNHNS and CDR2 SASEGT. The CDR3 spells CASSQNRGTGNTIYF. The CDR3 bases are TGTGCCAGCAGTCAAAACAGGGGAACCGGAAACACCATATATTTT.

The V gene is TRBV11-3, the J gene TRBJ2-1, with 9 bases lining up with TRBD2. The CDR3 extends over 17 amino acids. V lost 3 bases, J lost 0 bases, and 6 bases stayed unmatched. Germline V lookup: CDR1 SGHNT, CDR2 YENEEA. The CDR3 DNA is TGTGCCAGCAGCTTTAGCGGGAGAAGAAGCTCCTACAATGAGCAGTTCTTC. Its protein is CASSFSGRRSSYNEQFF.

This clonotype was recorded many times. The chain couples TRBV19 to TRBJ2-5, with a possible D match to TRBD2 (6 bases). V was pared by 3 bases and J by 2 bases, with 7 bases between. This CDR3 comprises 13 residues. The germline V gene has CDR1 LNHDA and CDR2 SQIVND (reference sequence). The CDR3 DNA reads TGTGCCAGTAGTATGGGGACTCAAGAGACCCAGTACTTC. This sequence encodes CASSMGTQETQYF. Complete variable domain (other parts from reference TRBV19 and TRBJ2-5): DGGITQSPKYLFRKEGQNVTLSCEQNLNHDAMYWYRQDPGQGLRLIYYSQIVNDFQKGDIAEGYSVSREKKESFPLTVTSAQKNPTAFYLCASSMGTQETQYFGPGTRLLVL.

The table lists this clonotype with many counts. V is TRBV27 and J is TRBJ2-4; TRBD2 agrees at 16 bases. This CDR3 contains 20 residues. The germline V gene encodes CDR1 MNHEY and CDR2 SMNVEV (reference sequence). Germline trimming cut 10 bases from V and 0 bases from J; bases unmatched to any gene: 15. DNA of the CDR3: TGTGCCACCGCGGGGACTAGCGGGAGGGCCAGATTCGGAGCCAAAAACATTCAGTACTTC. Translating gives CATAGTSGRARFGAKNIQYF.

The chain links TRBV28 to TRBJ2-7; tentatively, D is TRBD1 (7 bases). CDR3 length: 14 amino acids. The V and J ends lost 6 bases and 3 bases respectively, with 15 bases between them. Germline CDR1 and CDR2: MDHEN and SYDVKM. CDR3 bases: TGTGCCAGCAGACCAGGGGGGAGACTCTACGAGCAGTACTTC. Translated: CASRPGGRLYEQYF.

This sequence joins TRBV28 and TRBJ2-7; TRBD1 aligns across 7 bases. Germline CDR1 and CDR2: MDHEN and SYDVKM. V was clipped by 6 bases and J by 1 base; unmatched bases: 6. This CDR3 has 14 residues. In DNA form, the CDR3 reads TGTGCCAGCAGGAAAGGGGGCGAGTCCTACGAGCAGTACTTC. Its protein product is CASRKGGESYEQYF.

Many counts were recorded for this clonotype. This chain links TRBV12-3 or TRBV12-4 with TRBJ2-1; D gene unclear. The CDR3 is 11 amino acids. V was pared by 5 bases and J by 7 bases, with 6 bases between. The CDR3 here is CASSPGNEQFF. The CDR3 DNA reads TGTGCCAGCAGTCCGGGTAATGAGCAGTTCTTC.

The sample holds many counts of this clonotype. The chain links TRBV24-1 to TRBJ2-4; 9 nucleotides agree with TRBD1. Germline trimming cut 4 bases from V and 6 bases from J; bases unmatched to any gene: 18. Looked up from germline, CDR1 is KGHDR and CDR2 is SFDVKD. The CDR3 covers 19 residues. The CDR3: CATSDTPRTGTGSGNIQYF. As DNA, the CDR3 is TGTGCCACCAGTGACACCCCCAGGACCGGGACAGGGAGTGGAAACATTCAGTACTTC.

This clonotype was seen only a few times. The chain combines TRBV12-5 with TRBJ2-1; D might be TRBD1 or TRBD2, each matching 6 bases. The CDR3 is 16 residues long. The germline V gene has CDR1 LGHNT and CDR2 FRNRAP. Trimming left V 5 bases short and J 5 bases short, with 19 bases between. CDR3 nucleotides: TGTGCTAGTGGTCTGCGGGGTGGGGCAGGGGACAATGAGCAGTTCTTC. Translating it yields CASGLRGGAGDNEQFF.

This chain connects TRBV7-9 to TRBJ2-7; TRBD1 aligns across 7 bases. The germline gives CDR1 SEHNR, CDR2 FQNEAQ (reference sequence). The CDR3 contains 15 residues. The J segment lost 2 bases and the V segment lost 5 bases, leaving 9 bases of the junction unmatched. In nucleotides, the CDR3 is TGTGCCAGCAGCCGCTGGACAGGTCGCACCTACGAGCAGTACTTC. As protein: CASSRWTGRTYEQYF. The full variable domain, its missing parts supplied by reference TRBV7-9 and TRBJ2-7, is DTGVSQNPRHKITKRGQNVTFRCDPISEHNRLYWYRQTLGQGPEFLTYFQNEAQLEKSRLLSDRFSAERPKGSFSTLEIQRTEQGDSAMYLCASSRWTGRTYEQYFGPGTRLTVT.

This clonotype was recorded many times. CDR3 nucleotides: TGTGCCAGTAGTATCGGACAGGAGGGCACTGAAGCTTTCTTT. It encodes CASSIGQEGTEAFF. The chain employs TRBV19 and TRBJ1-1; 7 positions match TRBD1. CDR1 and CDR2 (germline): LNHDA, SQIVND (reference sequence). The trim removed 3 bases at V and 4 bases at J, leaving 5 bases unmatched. The CDR3 is 14 residues long.

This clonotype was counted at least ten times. As DNA, the CDR3 is TGTGCCAGTAGTATCGGGCTAGCGCAGACCCAGTACTTC. Amino acid sequence: CASSIGLAQTQYF. The gene calls are TRBV19 and TRBJ2-5; maybe TRBD2 (6 bases). Germline V gives CDR1 LNHDA, CDR2 SQIVND (reference sequence). V was pared by 3 bases and J by 6 bases, with 11 bases between. The CDR3 is 13 residues long.